The rows below give T cell receptor beta chains drawn from one sample of a study of cytomegalovirus exposure and HLA in healthy donors. Data came from immunoSEQ multiplex PCR; TCRdb stores just in-frame clones and leaves some out. The top ten clones hold 1.5% of a sample with 130,000 or so clones, roughly 87% of them seen once. Specimen: PBMCs. The receptors come from a woman aged 18-29 years in good health and CMV-seronegative. The CDR3 runs from the conserved cysteine through the conserved F or W. A D gene is named only where the DNA matches it firmly. Clone size is not always given. Where it is, it says once, few, many or a class for expanded clones.

d_gene	v_gene	abundance	j_gene	CDR3nt	CDR3aa
NA	TRBV6-1	NA	TRBJ1-2	TGTGCCAGTTTCCCGAGGGGTACAGGGAACTATGGCTACACCTTC	CASFPRGTGNYGYTF
TRBD1	TRBV18	NA	TRBJ1-4	TGTGCCAGCTCACCACCAAACGCAAGGGACAGCAATGAAAAACTGTTTTTT	CASSPPNARDSNEKLFF
TRBD1	TRBV6-4	NA	TRBJ2-3	TGTGCCAGCAGTGCCCTACCCGGGACAGGAGGCACAGATACGCAGTATTTT	CASSALPGTGGTDTQYF
TRBD1	TRBV7-9	NA	TRBJ1-1	TGTGCCAGCAGCTTAGGAGACAGGGGGGCTGAAGCTTTCTTT	CASSLGDRGAEAFF
TRBD2	TRBV4-2	NA	TRBJ2-7	TGTGCCAGCAGCCCGACACGCGGGAGCCACGACGAGCAGTACTTC	CASSPTRGSHDEQYF
NA	TRBV18	NA	TRBJ2-7	TGTGCCAGCTCACCAGTCTACGGTTCCTACGAGCAGTACTTC	CASSPVYGSYEQYF
TRBD2	TRBV7-9	NA	TRBJ2-2	TGTGCCAGCAGCCGGGTAGCGGGAGCGCGGTTCCCCGGGGAGCTGTTTTTT	CASSRVAGARFPGELFF
TRBD1	TRBV7-2	NA	TRBJ1-2	TGTGCCAGCAGCTTACGGCCGGACAGGGGGCATTTTAACTATGGCTACACCTTC	CASSLRPDRGHFNYGYTF
NA	TRBV4-2	NA	TRBJ1-2	TGTGCCAGCAGCCTACAGACCTCCTATGGCTACACCTTC	CASSLQTSYGYTF
NA	TRBV25-1	NA	TRBJ1-2	TGTGCCAGCACTCCCCCGGGACTCCCATTTGATGGCTACACCTTC	CASTPPGLPFDGYTF
NA	TRBV21-1	NA	TRBJ1-4	TGTGCCAGCAGCAAGTTAGCGGGACAGGGAGATGAAAAACTGTTTTTT	CASSKLAGQGDEKLFF
NA	TRBV2	NA	TRBJ2-7	TGTGCCAGCAAGCGGACGGACTACGAGCAGTACTTC	CASKRTDYEQYF
NA	TRBV28	NA	TRBJ1-4	TGTGCCAGCAGCTCCCGGAGAAGTAAGAATGAAAAACTGTTTTTT	CASSSRRSKNEKLFF
NA	TRBV11-3	NA	TRBJ2-2	TGTGCCAGCAGCTTAGATAAGTGGCCAAAGGGGTCCGGGGAGCTGTTTTTT	CASSLDKWPKGSGELFF
TRBD2	TRBV7-6	NA	TRBJ2-3	TGTGCCAGCAGCCCTGGGACTAGCGGGAGGAACACAGATACGCAGTATTTT	CASSPGTSGRNTDTQYF
NA	TRBV6-1	few	TRBJ1-5	TGTGCCAGCAGTGACGAGGGCGCCGAAACGAATCAGCCCCAGCATTTT	CASSDEGAETNQPQHF
TRBD2	TRBV19	once	TRBJ2-7	TGTGCCAGTAGTATAGCGACTAGCGGGAGTTACGAGCAGTACTTC	CASSIATSGSYEQYF
TRBD1	TRBV10-2	NA	TRBJ1-5	TGCGCCAGCAGTACCGTCGGACAGGGGGCTCAGCCCCAGCATTTT	CASSTVGQGAQPQHF
TRBD1	TRBV29-1	NA	TRBJ2-4	TGCAGCGTTGAAGCCACCGGACAGGGTAGGGACAGTCAGTACTTC	CSVEATGQGRDSQYF
TRBD1	TRBV9	NA	TRBJ1-1	TGTGCCAGCAGCGTAGACAGGGGGGCTGAAGCTTTCTTT	CASSVDRGAEAFF
NA	TRBV15	NA	TRBJ2-5	TGTGCCACCAGCAGAGGGACTGGACGTCAAGAGACCCAGTACTTC	CATSRGTGRQETQYF
TRBD2	TRBV14	NA	TRBJ2-3	TGTGCCAGCAGCCAAGACTTCCTAGCGGCTCGCACAGATACGCAGTATTTT	CASSQDFLAARTDTQYF
NA	TRBV7-2	NA	TRBJ1-2	TGTGCCAGCAGTCCAGGACAGTCCTATGGCTACACCTTC	CASSPGQSYGYTF
NA	TRBV29-1	NA	TRBJ2-7	TGCAGCGTTGGGGGGGCGGGAGTGCGCGAGCAGTACTTC	CSVGGAGVREQYF
NA	TRBV2	NA	TRBJ1-1	TGTGCCGCGCGGGGGGGGGAGGACACTGAAGCTTTCTTT	CAARGGEDTEAFF